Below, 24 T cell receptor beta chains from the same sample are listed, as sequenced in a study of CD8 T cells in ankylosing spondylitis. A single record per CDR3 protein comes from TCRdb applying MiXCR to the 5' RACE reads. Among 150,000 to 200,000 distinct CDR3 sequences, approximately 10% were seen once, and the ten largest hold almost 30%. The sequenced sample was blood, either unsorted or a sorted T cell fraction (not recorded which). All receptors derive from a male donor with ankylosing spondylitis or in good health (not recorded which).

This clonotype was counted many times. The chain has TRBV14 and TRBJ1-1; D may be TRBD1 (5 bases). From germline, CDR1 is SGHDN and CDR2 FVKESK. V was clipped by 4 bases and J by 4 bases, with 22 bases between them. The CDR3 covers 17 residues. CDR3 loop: CASSLRDLRDTTTEAFF. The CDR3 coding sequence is TGTGCCAGCAGCCTTAGGGACTTAAGAGACACCACCACTGAAGCTTTCTTT. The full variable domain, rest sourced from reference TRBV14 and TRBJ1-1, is EAGVTQFPSHSVIEKGQTVTLRCDPISGHDNLYWYRRVMGKEIKFLLHFVKESKQDESGMPNNRFLAERTGGTYSTLKVQPAELEDSGVYFCASSLRDLRDTTTEAFFGQGTRLTVV.

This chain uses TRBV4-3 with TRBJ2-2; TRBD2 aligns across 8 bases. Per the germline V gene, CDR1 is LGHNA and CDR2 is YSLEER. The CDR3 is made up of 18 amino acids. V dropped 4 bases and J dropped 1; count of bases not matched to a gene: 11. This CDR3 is CASSPGRRSGGNTGELFF. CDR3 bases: TGCGCCAGCAGCCCAGGGCGTAGGAGCGGGGGGAACACCGGGGAGCTGTTTTTT.

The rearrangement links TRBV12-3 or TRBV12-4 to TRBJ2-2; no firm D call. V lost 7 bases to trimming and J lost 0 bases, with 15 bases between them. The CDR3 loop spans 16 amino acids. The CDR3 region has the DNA TGTGCCAGCACAATCCGGGCCCCGGCGAACACCGGGGAGCTGTTTTTT. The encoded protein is CASTIRAPANTGELFF.

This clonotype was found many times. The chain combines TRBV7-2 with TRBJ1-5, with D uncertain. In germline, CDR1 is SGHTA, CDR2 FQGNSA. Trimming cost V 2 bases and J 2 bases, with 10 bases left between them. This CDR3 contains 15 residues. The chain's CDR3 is CASSLYGEGNQPQHF. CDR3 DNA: TGTGCCAGCAGCTTATATGGGGAGGGCAATCAGCCCCAGCATTTT.

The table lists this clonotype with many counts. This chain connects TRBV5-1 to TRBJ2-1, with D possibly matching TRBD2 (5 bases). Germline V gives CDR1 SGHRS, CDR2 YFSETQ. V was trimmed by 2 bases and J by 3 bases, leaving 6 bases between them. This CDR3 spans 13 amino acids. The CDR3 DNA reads TGCGCCAGCAGCTTCGGGGACTACAATGAGCAGTTCTTC. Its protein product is CASSFGDYNEQFF.

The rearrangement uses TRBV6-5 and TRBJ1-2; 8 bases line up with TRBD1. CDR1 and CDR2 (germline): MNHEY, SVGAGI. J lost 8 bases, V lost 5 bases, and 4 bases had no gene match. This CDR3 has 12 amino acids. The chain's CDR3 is CASSRQGWGYTF. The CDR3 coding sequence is TGTGCCAGCAGTCGACAGGGGTGGGGCTACACCTTC.

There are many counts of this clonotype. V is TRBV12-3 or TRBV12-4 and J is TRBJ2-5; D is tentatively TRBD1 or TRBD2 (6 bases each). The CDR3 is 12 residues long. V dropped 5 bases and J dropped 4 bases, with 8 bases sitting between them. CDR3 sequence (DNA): TGTGCCAGCAGTCGGGGGCGAGAGACCCAGTACTTC. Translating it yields CASSRGRETQYF.

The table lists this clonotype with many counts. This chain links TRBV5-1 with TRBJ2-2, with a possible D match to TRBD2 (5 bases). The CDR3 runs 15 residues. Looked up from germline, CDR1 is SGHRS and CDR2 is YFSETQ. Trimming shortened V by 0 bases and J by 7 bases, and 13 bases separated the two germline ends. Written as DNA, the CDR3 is TGCGCCAGCAGCTTGGAAGGCGGGTTTGACGGGGAGCTGTTTTTT. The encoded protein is CASSLEGGFDGELFF. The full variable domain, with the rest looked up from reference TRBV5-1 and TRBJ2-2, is KAGVTQTPRYLIKTRGQQVTLSCSPISGHRSVSWYQQTPGQGLQFLFEYFSETQRNKGNFPGRFSGRQFSNSRSEMNVSTLELGDSALYLCASSLEGGFDGELFFGEGSRLTVL.

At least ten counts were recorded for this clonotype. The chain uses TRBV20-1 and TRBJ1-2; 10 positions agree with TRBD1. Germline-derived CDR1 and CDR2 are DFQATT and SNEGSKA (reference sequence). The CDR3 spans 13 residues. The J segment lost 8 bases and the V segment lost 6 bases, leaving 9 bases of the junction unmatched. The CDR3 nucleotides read TGCAGTGCCCCGTCCGGGACAGGGGAAGGCTACACCTTC. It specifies CSAPSGTGEGYTF.

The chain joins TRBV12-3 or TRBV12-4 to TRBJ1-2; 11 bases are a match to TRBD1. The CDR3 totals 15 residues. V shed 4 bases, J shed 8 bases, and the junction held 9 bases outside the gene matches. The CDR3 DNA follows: TGTGCCAGCAGTTCCACCGGACAGGGGGCCGGGGGCTACACCTTC. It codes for CASSSTGQGAGGYTF.

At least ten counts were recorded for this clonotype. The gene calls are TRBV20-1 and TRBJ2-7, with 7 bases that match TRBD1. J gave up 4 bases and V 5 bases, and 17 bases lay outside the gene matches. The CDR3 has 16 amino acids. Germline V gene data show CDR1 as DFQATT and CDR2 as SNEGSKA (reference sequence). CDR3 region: CSAVSPPGQGVYEQYF. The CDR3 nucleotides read TGCAGTGCTGTCTCCCCACCGGGGCAGGGGGTTTACGAGCAGTACTTC.

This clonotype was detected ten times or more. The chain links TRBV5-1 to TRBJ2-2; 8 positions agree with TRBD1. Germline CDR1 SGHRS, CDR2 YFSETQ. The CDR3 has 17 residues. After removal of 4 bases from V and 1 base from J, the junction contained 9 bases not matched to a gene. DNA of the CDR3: TGCGCCAGCAGCGGGGGGACAGGAGGGAAGAACACCGGGGAGCTGTTTTTT. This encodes CASSGGTGGKNTGELFF.

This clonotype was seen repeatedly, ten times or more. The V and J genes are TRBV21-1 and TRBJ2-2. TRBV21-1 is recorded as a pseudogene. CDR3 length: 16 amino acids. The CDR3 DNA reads TGTGCCAGCAGCCCCCCCCCGGGGTTCAACACCGGGGAGCTGTTTTTT. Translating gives CASSPPPGFNTGELFF.

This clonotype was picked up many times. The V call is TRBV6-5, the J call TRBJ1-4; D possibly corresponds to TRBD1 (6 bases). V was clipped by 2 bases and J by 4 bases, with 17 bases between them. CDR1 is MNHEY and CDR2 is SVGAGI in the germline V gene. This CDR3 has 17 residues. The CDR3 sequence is CASSYGTSTGINEKLFF. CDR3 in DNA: TGTGCCAGCAGTTACGGGACGTCGACAGGCATTAATGAAAAACTGTTTTTT.

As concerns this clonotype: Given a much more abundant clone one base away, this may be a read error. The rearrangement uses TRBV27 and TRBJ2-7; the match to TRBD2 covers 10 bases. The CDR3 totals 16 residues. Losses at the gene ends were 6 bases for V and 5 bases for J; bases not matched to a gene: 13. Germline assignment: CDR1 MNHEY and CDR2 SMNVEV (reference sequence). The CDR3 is CASSFGLAEKGNEQYF. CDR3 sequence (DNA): TGTGCCAGCAGCTTCGGACTAGCGGAGAAAGGGAACGAGCAGTACTTC.

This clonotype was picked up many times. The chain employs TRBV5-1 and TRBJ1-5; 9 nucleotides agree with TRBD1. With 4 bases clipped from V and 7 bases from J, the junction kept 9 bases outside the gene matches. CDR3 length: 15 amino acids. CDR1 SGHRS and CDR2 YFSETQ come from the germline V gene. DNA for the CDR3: TGCGCCAGCAGCCCAGGAGGGACAGGGCACCAGCCCCAGCATTTT. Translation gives CASSPGGTGHQPQHF.

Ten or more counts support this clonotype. The DNA of the CDR3 is TGTGCCAGCAGCTTAGCTGCCGCTGAAGCTTTCTTT. Its translation is CASSLAAAEAFF. This chain connects TRBV11-2 to TRBJ1-1; D is unresolved. Germline V gene sequence: CDR1 SGHAT, CDR2 FQNNGV. V lost 1 base and J lost 6, with 6 bases in between. The CDR3 is made up of 12 amino acids.

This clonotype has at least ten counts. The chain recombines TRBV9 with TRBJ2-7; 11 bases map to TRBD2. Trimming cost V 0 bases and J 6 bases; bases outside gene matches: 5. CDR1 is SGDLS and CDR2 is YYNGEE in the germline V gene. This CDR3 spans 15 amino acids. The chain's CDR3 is CASSVGLAGYTEQYF. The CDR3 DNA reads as TGTGCCAGCAGCGTAGGACTAGCGGGATATACCGAGCAGTACTTC.

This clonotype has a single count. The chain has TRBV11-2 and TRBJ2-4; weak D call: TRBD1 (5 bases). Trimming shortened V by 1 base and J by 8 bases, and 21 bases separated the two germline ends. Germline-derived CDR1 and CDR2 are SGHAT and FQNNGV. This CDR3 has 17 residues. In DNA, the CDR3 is TGTGCCAGCAGCTTAGGAGGAACAGGAATAGGTGGGGACATTCAGTACTTC. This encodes CASSLGGTGIGGDIQYF.

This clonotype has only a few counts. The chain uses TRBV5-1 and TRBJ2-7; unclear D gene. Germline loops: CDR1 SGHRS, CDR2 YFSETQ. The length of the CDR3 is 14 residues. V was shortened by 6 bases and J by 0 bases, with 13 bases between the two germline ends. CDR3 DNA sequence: TGCGCCAGCACCTCGGGCGTTAGCTCCTACGAGCAGTACTTC. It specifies CASTSGVSSYEQYF.

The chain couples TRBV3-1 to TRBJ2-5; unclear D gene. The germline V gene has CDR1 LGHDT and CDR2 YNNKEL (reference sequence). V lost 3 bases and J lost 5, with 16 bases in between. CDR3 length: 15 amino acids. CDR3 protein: CASSQLVLPGETQYF. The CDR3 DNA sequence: TGTGCCAGCAGCCAGCTGGTCCTCCCCGGGGAGACCCAGTACTTC.

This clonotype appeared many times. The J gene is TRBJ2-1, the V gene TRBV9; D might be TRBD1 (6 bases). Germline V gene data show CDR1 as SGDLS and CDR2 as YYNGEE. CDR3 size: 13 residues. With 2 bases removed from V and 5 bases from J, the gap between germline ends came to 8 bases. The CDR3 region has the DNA TGTGCCAGCAGCGTCCGGACAGACAATGAGCAGTTCTTC. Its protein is CASSVRTDNEQFF.

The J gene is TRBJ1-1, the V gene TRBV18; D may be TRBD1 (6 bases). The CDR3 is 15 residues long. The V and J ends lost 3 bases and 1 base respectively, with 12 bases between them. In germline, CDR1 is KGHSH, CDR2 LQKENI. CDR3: CASSPTGTKNTEAFF. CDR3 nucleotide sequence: TGTGCCAGCTCACCTACCGGGACAAAGAACACTGAAGCTTTCTTT.

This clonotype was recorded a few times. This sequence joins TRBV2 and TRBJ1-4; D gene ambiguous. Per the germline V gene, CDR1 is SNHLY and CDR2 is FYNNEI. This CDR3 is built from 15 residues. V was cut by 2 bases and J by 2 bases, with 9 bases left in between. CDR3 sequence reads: CASSELWATNEKLFF. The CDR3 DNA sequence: TGTGCCAGCAGTGAATTATGGGCTACTAATGAAAAACTGTTTTTT.